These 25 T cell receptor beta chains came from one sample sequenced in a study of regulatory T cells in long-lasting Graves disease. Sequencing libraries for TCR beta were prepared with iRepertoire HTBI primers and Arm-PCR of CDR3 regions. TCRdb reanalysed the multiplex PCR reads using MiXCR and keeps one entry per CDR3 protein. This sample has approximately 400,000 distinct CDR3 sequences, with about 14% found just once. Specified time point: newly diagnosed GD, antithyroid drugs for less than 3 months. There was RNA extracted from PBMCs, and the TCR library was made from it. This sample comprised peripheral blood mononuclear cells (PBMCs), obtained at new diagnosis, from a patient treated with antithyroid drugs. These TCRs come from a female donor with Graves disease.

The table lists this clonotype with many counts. Here the CDR3 DNA reads TGCAGTGCTAGAAGGGATTTGAATCAGCCCCAGCATTTT. Its protein product is CSARRDLNQPQHF. The chain uses TRBV20-1 and TRBJ1-5; no reliable D call. Germline values: CDR1 DFQATT, CDR2 SNEGSKA (reference sequence). The CDR3 spans 13 residues. V shed 2 bases and J shed 4 bases, with 9 bases lying between them.

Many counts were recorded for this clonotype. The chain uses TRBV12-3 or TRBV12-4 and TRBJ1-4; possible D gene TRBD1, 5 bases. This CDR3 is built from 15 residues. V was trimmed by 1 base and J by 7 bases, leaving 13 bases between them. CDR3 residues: CASSLGLQGGEKLFF. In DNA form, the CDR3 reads TGTGCCAGCAGTTTAGGTCTCCAGGGCGGTGAAAAACTGTTTTTT.

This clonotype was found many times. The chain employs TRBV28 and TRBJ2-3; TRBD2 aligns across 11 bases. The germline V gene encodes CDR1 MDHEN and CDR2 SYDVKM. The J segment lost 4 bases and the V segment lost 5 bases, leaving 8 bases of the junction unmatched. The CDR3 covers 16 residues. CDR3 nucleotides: TGTGCCAGCAGTCCCACTAGCGGGAGTGTGGCAGATACGCAGTATTTT. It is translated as CASSPTSGSVADTQYF.

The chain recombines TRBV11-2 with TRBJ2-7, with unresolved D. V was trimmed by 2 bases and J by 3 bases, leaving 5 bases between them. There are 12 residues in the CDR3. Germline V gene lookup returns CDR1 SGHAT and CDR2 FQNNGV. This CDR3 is CASSLWGYEQYF. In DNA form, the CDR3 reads TGTGCCAGCAGCTTATGGGGCTACGAGCAGTACTTC.

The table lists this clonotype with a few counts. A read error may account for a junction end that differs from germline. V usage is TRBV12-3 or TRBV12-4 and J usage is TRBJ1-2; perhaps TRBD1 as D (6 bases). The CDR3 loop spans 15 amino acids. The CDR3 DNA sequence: TGTGCCAGCAGTTCGTCGGGACATTCAAACTATGGCCACACCTTC. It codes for CASSSSGHSNYGHTF.

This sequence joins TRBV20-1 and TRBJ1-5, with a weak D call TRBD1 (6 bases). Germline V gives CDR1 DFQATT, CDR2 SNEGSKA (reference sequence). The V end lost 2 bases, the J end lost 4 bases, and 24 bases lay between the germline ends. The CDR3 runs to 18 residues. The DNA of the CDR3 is TGCAGTGCTAGATCAGTAAGGGGCCAGGGGATTTCGAATCAGCCCCAGCATTTT. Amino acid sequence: CSARSVRGQGISNQPQHF.

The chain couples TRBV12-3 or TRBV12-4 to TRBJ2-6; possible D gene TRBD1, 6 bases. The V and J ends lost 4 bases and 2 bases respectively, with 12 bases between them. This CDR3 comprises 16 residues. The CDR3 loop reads CASSSTGTTGANVLTF. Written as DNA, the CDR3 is TGTGCCAGCAGTTCCACAGGGACGACTGGGGCCAACGTCCTGACTTTC.

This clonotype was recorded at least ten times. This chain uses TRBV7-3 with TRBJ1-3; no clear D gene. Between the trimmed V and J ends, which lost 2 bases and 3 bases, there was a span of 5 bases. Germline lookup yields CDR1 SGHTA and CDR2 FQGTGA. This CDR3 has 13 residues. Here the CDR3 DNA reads TGTGCCAGCAGCTTATGGAGTGGAAACACCATATATTTT. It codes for CASSLWSGNTIYF.

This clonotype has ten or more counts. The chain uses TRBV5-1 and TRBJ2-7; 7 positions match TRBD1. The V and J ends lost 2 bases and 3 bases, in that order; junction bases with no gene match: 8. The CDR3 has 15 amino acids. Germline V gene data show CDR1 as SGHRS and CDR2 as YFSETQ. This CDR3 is CASSFNRGSYYEQYF. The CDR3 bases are TGCGCCAGCAGCTTTAACAGGGGATCGTACTACGAGCAGTACTTC.

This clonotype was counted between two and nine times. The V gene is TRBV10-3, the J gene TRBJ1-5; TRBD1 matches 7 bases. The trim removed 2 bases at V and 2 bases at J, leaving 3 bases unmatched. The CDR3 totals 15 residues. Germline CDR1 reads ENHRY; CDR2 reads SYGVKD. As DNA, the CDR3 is TGTGCCATCAGTGAGGGGACAGCCCGCAATCAGCCCCAGCATTTT. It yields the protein CAISEGTARNQPQHF.

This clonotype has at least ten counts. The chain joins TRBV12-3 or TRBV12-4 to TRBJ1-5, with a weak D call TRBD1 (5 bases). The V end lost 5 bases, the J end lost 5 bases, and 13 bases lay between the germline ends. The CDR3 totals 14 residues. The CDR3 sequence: CASSPTDRDQPQHF. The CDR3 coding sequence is TGTGCCAGCAGTCCCACCGACAGAGATCAGCCCCAGCATTTT.

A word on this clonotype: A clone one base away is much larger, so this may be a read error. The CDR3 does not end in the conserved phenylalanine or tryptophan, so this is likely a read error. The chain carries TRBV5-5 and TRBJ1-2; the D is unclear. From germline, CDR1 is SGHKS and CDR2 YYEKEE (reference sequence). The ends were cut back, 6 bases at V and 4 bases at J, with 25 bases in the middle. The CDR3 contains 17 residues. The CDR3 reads CASNFLGIVTAPYGYTL. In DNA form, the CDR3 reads TGTGCCAGCAACTTCCTGGGGATTGTAACAGCTCCCTATGGCTACACCCTC.

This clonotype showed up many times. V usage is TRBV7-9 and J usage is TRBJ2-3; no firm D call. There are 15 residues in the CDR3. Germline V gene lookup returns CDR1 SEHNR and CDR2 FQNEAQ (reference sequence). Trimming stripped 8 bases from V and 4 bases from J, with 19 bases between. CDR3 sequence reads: CASGLLGPSADTQYF. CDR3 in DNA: TGTGCCAGCGGCCTCCTCGGCCCTTCGGCAGATACGCAGTATTTT.

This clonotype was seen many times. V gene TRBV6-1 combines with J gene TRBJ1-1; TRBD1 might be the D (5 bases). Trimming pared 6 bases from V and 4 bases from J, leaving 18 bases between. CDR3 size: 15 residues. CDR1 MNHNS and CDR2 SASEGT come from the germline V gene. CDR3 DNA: TGTGCCAGCAGCCCAGGGACGGCTTTCTTCACTGAAGCTTTCTTT. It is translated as CASSPGTAFFTEAFF.

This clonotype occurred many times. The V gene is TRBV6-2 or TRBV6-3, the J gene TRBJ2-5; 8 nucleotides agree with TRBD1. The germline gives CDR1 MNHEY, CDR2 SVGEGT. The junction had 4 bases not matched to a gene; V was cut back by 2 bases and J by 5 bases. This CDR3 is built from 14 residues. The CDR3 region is CASSYPTGVETQYF. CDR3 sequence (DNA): TGTGCCAGCAGTTACCCGACAGGGGTGGAGACCCAGTACTTC.

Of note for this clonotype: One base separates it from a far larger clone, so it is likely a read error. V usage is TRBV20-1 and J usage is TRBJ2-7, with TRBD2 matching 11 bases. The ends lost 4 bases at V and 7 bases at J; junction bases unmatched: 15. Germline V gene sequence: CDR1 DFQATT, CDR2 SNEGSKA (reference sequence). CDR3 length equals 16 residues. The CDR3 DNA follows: TGCAGTGCTATTCGATTAGCGGGAGGGAATAAAAATGAGCAGTACTTC. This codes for CSAIRLAGGNKNEQYF.

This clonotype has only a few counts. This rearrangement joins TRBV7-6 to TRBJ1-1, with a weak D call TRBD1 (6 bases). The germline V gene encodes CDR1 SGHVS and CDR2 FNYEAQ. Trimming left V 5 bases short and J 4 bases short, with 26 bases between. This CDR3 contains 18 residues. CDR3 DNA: TGTGCCAGCAGCCCATTACAGGGAGAGAGTCCATCATCCACTGAAGCTTTCTTT. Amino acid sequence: CASSPLQGESPSSTEAFF.

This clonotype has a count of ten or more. In DNA, the CDR3 is TGCGCCAGCACCCGCGGCGGGACCTACGAGCAGTACTTC. This translates into CASTRGGTYEQYF. The V gene is TRBV5-1, the J gene TRBJ2-7, with D possibly being TRBD2 (6 bases). The CDR3 extends over 13 amino acids. The V end was cut by 6 bases, the J end by 2 bases, with 12 bases between. Germline values: CDR1 SGHRS, CDR2 YFSETQ.

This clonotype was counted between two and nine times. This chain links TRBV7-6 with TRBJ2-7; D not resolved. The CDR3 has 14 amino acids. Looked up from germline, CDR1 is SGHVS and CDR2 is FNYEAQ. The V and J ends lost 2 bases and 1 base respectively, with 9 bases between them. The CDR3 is CASSLSLQSYEQYF. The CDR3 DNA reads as TGTGCCAGCAGCTTATCCCTTCAATCCTACGAGCAGTACTTC.

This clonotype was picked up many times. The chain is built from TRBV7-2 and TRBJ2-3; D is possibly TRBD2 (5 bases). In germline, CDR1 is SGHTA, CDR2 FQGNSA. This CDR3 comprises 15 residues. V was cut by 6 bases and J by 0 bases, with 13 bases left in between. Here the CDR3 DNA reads TGTGCCAGCAGGCCGCCTAGCATTAGCACAGATACGCAGTATTTT. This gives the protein CASRPPSISTDTQYF.

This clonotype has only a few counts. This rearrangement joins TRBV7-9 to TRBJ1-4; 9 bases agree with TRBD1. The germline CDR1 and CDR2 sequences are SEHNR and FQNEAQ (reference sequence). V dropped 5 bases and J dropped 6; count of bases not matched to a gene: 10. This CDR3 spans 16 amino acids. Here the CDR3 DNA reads TGTGCCAGCAGCGATCGACAGGGGGATCTGGATGAAAAACTGTTTTTT. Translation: CASSDRQGDLDEKLFF.

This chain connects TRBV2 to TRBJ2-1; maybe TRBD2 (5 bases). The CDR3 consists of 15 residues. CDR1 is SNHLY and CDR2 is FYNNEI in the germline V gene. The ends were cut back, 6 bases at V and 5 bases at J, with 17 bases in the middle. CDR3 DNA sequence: TGTGCCAGCAGAGGCGGGCCCTCCTATAACAATGAGCAGTTCTTC. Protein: CASRGGPSYNNEQFF. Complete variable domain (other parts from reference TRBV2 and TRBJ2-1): EPEVTQTPSHQVTQMGQEVILRCVPISNHLYFYWYRQILGQKVEFLVSFYNNEISEKSEIFDDQFSVERPDGSNFTLKIRSTKLEDSAMYFCASRGGPSYNNEQFFGPGTRLTVL.

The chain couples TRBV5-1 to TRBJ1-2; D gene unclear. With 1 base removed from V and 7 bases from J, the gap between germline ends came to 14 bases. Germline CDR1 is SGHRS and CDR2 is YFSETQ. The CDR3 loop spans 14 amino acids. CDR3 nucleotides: TGCGCCAGCAGCTTGATTTTAAGCTACCGTGGCTACACCTTC. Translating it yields CASSLILSYRGYTF.

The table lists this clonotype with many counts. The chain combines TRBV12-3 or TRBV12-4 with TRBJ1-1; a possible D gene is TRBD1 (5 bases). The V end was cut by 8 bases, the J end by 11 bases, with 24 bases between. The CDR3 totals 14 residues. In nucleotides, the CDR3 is TGTGCCAGCGGGAGCCCGGGGCTCGTAAAGCCGGCTTTCTTT. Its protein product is CASGSPGLVKPAFF.

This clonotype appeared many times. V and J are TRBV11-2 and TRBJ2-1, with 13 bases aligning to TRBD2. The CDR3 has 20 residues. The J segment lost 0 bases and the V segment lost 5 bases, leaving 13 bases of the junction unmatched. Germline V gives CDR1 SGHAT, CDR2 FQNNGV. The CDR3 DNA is TGTGCCAGCAGCCCTACCCCCGGGACTAGCGGGATTCGCTCCTACAATGAGCAGTTCTTC. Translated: CASSPTPGTSGIRSYNEQFF.